These T cell receptor beta chains were read from a single sample in a study of resident and recirculating memory T cells in vitiligo. Libraries were prepared by immunoSEQ multiplex PCR; TCRdb keeps only in-frame clonotypes and omits some of them. The table records approximately 69,000 clones, roughly 90% of them present only once. The sequencing input was blood. The source of these receptors is a male donor with vitiligo. CDR3s include the opening cysteine and the closing phenylalanine or tryptophan. A D gene is named only where the DNA matches it firmly.

V,J,D,CDR3,DNA
TRBV7-2,TRBJ2-5,TRBD2,CASSASGGGGETQYF,TGTGCCAGCAGCGCCAGCGGGGGGGGCGGAGAGACCCAGTACTTC
TRBV29-1,TRBJ2-6,TRBD2,CSVLGGVRDSGANVLTF,TGCAGCGTCCTGGGGGGGGTGCGGGATTCTGGGGCCAACGTCCTGACTTTC
TRBV27,TRBJ2-2,.,CASSLIRNTGELFF,TGTGCCAGCAGTTTGATCAGGAACACCGGGGAGCTGTTTTTT
TRBV27,TRBJ1-3,.,CASSLSFQAVGGNTIYF,TGTGCCAGCAGTTTATCGTTTCAGGCTGTAGGCGGAAACACCATATATTTT
TRBV11-2,TRBJ2-1,TRBD2,CASSTTGTSGGAGEQFF,TGTGCCAGCAGCACAACCGGGACTAGCGGGGGGGCCGGTGAGCAGTTCTTC
TRBV27,TRBJ2-2,.,CASSLSGPANTGELFF,TGTGCCAGCAGTCTCTCAGGGCCCGCGAACACCGGGGAGCTGTTTTTT
TRBV9,TRBJ1-6,TRBD1,CASSVAGTGHSPLHF,TGTGCCAGCAGCGTAGCAGGGACAGGGCACTCACCCCTCCACTTT
TRBV4-3,TRBJ2-2,TRBD1,CASSRQGAATGELFF,TGCGCCAGCAGCCGACAGGGGGCGGCCACCGGGGAGCTGTTTTTT
TRBV10-3,TRBJ2-2,TRBD2,CAITLGLAGEAGELFF,TGTGCCATCACCTTAGGACTAGCGGGGGAGGCCGGGGAGCTGTTTTTT
TRBV2,TRBJ2-7,.,CASSLRPTYEQYF,TGTGCCAGCAGTCTCAGGCCTACCTACGAGCAGTACTTC
TRBV27,TRBJ2-1,TRBD2,CASSRGGGAYNEQFF,TGTGCCAGCAGTCGTGGCGGGGGGGCCTACAATGAGCAGTTCTTC
TRBV2,TRBJ2-1,.,CASRVVGGNEQFF,TGTGCCAGCAGGGTCGTGGGGGGAAATGAGCAGTTCTTC
TRBV27,TRBJ2-3,.,CASSSRDLEGNTQYF,TGTGCCAGCAGTTCCCGGGATCTAGAAGGGAATACGCAGTATTTT